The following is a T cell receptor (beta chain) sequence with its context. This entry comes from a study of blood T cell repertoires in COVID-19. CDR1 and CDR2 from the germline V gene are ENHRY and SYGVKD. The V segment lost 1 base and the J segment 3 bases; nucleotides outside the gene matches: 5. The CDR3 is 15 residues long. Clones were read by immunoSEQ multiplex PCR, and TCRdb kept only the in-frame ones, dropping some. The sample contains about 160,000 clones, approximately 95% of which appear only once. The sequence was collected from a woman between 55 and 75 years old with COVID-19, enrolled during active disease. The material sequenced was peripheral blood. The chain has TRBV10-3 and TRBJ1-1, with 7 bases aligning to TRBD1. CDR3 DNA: TGTGCCATCAGTGAGTGGGGTCAGGGGGACACTGAAGCTTTCTTT. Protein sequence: CAISEWGQGDTEAFF.